The present entry profiles one T cell receptor (beta chain) with its context. This record belongs to a study of T cell responses to AZD1222 COVID-19 vaccine. This table comes from immunoSEQ multiplex PCR, and its TCRdb copy is limited to in-frame clones, with some not included. The sample shows roughly 200,000 clones, more than 85% of them seen only once. Trimming cost V 4 bases and J 6 bases; bases outside gene matches: 12. Germline assignment: CDR1 SGHRS and CDR2 YFSETQ. This CDR3 has 16 amino acids. This sequence was found in an adult in good health. This sample comprised peripheral blood, obtained on day 0 of MenACWY control vaccination. The chain recombines TRBV5-1 with TRBJ1-4; 7 positions agree with TRBD1. CDR3 nucleotides: TGCGCCAGCAGCAGGGACAGTGGAGGGTTAGATGAAAAACTGTTTTTT. Its translation: CASSRDSGGLDEKLFF.